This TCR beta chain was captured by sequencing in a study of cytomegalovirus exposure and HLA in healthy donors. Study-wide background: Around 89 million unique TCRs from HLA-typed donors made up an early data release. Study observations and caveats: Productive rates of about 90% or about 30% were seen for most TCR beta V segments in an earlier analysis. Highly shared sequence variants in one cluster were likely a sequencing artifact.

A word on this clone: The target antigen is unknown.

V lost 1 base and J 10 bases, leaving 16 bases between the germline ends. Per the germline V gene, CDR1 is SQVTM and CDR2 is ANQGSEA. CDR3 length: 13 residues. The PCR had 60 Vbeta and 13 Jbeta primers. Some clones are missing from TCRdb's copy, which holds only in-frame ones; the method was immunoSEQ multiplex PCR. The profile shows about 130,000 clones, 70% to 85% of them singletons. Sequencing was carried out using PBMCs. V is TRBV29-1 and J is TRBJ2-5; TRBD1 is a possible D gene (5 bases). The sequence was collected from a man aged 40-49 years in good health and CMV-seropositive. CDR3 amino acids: CSVEVIDRSNQYF. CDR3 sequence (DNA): TGCAGCGTTGAAGTTATCGACAGATCAAACCAGTACTTC.